This T cell receptor beta chain came from a study of OX40 agonist ivuxolimab in advanced cancers. Across the study: Ivuxolimab, which patients received intravenously every 2 weeks, was dosed at 0.01 to 10 mg/kg.

The table came from immunoSEQ multiplex PCR; TCRdb's copy has only in-frame clones and leaves some out. This table has some 23,000 clones, 80% to 85% appearing once. Sample: CD4+ or CD8+ T cells sorted from blood, taken in a trial of the OX40 agonist ivuxolimab. This receptor was identified in an adult with an advanced solid tumor such as melanoma, head and neck, liver or kidney cancer.

The CDR3 spells CATLGLSNQPQHF. DNA of the CDR3: TGTGCCACCCTCGGACTTAGCAATCAGCCCCAGCATTTT. The genes are TRBV19 and TRBJ1-5, with D unclear. Germline V CDR1 and CDR2: LNHDA, SQIVND (reference sequence). The ends were cut back, 10 bases at V and 0 bases at J, with 10 bases in the middle. The CDR3 loop spans 13 amino acids.